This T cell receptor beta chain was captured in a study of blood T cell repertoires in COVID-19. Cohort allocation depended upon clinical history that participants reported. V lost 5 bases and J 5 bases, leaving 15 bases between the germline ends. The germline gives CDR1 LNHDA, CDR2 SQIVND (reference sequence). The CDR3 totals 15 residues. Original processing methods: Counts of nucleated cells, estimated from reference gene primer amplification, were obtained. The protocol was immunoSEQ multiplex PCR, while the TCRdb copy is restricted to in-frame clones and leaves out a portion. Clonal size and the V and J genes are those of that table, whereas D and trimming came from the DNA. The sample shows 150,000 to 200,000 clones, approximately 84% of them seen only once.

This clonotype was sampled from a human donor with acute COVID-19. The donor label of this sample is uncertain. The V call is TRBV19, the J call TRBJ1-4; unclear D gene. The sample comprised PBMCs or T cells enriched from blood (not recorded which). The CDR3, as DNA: TGTGCCAGTAGTTCCGGCGGCCGGCTCAATGAAAAACTGTTTTTT. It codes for CASSSGGRLNEKLFF. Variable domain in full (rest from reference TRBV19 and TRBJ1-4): DGGITQSPKYLFRKEGQNVTLSCEQNLNHDAMYWYRQDPGQGLRLIYYSQIVNDFQKGDIAEGYSVSREKKESFPLTVTSAQKNPTAFYLCASSSGGRLNEKLFFGSGTQLSVL.